Listed below are T cell receptor beta chains from one sample, sequenced in a study of T cell repertoires in aging, cancer and after chemotherapy. TCRdb reprocessed the multiplex PCR reads with MiXCR, giving one entry per CDR3 protein. The sample holds some 4,900 distinct CDR3 sequences, roughly a quarter seen once. The source material was blood. These receptors all stem from a human donor in good health. The conserved cysteine and the conserved F or W are not part of the CDR3 here. Fields, in order: clone size, V gene, J gene, CDR3 protein. Size is stated for part of the rows, as once, few or many counts, or as a class when the clone is expanded.

>medium-sized|TRBV6-1|TRBJ2-3
ASSEVTDTQY
>few|TRBV5-1|TRBJ2-6
ASSFPATGGAGANVLT
>NA|TRBV28|TRBJ1-2
ASSLTGVIYGYT
>NA|TRBV30|TRBJ2-1
AWSRPGLAAYNEQF
>few|TRBV7-9|TRBJ2-3
ASSLGGGRSTDTQY
>NA|TRBV7-9|TRBJ2-7
ASSGTDGGRSYEQY
>few|TRBV5-4|TRBJ1-1
ASSLKGTGSSNTEAF
>NA|TRBV5-1|TRBJ2-7
ASSTTSGPYEQY
>NA|TRBV19|TRBJ1-1
ASSIWVFGARTEAF
>medium-sized|TRBV30|TRBJ2-2
AWSLTGELF
>few|TRBV5-4|TRBJ1-3
ASSLPRGDGGNTIY
>few|TRBV6-4|TRBJ2-3
ASSPRPSGGYSMDTQY
>few|TRBV7-2|TRBJ2-3
ASSFGLAGSTDTQY
>NA|TRBV19|TRBJ1-1
ASSMRQGEGSTEAF
>NA|TRBV10-3|TRBJ1-3
AIRSFDSSNTIY
>NA|TRBV11-1|TRBJ1-4
ASSPQGYETNEKLF
>NA|TRBV20-1|TRBJ2-2
SAPTGSRQNTGELF
>few|TRBV7-2|TRBJ2-5
ASSLDWGGGAETQY
>NA|TRBV7-9|TRBJ1-5
ASSLGGGWDQPQH
>NA|TRBV6-6|TRBJ1-1
ASSDRWGNTEAF
>NA|TRBV28|TRBJ1-2
ASSYGRGRMLSGYT
>NA|TRBV7-3|TRBJ2-3
ASSRLGGSTTDTQY
>NA|TRBV7-2|TRBJ1-3
ASSFAGVSSGNTIY
>NA|TRBV7-9|TRBJ2-5
ASSPLLGPDLQETQY